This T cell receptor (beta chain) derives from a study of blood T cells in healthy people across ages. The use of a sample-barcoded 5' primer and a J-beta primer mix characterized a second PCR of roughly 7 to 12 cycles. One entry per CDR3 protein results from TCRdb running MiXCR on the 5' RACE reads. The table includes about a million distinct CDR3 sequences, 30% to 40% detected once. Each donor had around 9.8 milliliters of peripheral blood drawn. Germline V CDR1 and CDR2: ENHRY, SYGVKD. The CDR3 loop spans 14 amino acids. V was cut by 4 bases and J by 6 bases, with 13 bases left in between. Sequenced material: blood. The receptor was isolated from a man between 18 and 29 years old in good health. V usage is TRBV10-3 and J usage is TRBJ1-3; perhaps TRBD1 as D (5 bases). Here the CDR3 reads CAISGPGISNTIYF. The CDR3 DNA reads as TGTGCCATCAGTGGACCAGGGATTTCAAACACCATATATTTT.